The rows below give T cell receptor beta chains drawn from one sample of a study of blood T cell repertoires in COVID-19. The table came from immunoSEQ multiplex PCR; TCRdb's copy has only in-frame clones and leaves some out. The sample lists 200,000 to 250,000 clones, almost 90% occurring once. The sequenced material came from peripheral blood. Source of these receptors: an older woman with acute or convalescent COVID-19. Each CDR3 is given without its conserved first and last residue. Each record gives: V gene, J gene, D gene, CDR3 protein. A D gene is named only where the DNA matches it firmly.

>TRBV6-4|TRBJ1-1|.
ASSEAKSEGTTEAF
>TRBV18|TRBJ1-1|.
ASSPLRGAEAF
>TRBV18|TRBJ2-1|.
ASSPMPSGGWGNEQF
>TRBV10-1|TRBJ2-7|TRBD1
ARATGDSYEQY
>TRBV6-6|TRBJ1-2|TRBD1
ASSYSGTGGYGYT
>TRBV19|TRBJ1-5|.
ASRRPLAGRDSNQPQH
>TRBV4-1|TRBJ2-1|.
ASSPVIFRRAGDNEQF
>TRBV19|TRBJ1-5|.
ASGGAPSNQPQH
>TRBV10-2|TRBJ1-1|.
ASSEIRGTEAF
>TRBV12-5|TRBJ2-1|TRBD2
ASGLVIAGVGNEQF
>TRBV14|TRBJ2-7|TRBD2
ASSSTSGSYEQY
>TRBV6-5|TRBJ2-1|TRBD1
ASSTGQTNEQF
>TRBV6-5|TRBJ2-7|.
AKSSHEQY
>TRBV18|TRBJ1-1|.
ASSQREPDTEAF
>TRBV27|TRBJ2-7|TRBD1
ASSGRGTGVEQY
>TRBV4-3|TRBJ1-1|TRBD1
ASSQEAGTGGGEAF
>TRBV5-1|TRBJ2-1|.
ASSLVTRASYNEQF
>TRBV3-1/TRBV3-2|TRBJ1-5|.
ASIIRVNQPQH